This T cell receptor (beta chain) was recovered during a study of OX40 agonist ivuxolimab in advanced cancers. The CDR3 sequence is 15 residues long. V dropped 1 base and J dropped 5 bases, with 14 bases sitting between them. Germline assignment: CDR1 LGHNT and CDR2 FRNRAP. This table comes from immunoSEQ multiplex PCR, and its TCRdb copy is limited to in-frame clones, with some not included. The table includes approximately 80,000 clones, almost 85% detected once. This sequence originates from an adult with an advanced solid tumor such as melanoma, head and neck, liver or kidney cancer. This specimen was CD4+ or CD8+ T cells sorted from blood, taken in a trial of the OX40 agonist ivuxolimab. The V call is TRBV12-5, the J call TRBJ2-5, with D perhaps given as TRBD1 or TRBD2 (5 bases each). The CDR3 DNA reads as TGTGCTAGTGGTTTGGCCGGACACGAGGGCGAGACCCAGTACTTC. This codes for CASGLAGHEGETQYF.